What follows are 13 T cell receptor beta chains derived from one specimen sequenced in a study of T cells after posttransplantation cyclophosphamide. Some clones are missing from TCRdb's copy, which holds only in-frame ones; the method was immunoSEQ multiplex PCR. The table lists about 15,000 clones, with no singletons. Cyclophosphamide on days +3 and +4 followed busulfan-fludarabine conditioning and a marrow graft. The input for sequencing was PBMCs, taken approximately 1,100 days after allogeneic stem cell transplant with posttransplant cyclophosphamide. Receptors originate from a female patient in her 40s who received an allogeneic stem cell transplant from a related donor, was CMV-positive, and had no GVHD. Some T cells may be the graft donor's.

As concerns this clone: Just one base apart from a much larger clone, this may be a read error. This sample includes further DNA sequences coding for the same CDR3. This chain joins TRBV9 and TRBJ2-7; D is possibly TRBD1 (5 bases). The CDR3 loop spans 15 amino acids. The germline CDR1 and CDR2 sequences are SGDLS and YYNGEE. V gave up 4 bases and J gave up 4 bases, with 18 bases separating them. The CDR3 region is CASSIRQRTAYEQYF. DNA of the CDR3: TGTGCCAGCAGCATCAGACAGAGGACGGCATACGAGCAGTACTTC.

This clone showed up just a few times. This chain links TRBV27 with TRBJ2-5; TRBD2 aligns across 9 bases. The J call may be in error: the DNA end matches TRBJ2-7 better. This CDR3 is 14 amino acids long. CDR1 is MNHEY, CDR2 SMNVEV, per germline (reference sequence). This CDR3 is CASMRLAEPYEQYF. The CDR3 nucleotides are TGTGCCAGCATGAGACTAGCGGAGCCCTACGAGCAGTACTTC.

This clone was detected ten times or more. The J gene is TRBJ1-4, the V gene TRBV14, with 10 bases aligning to TRBD1. The CDR3 length is 17 residues. The germline gives CDR1 SGHDN, CDR2 FVKESK. J was trimmed by 0 bases and V by 4 bases; bases with no gene match: 5. The CDR3 sequence is CASSPWDRGTTNEKLFF. As DNA, the CDR3 is TGTGCCAGCAGCCCCTGGGACAGGGGAACAACTAATGAAAAACTGTTTTTT.

This clone has ten or more counts. Here the CDR3 reads CASSPRGQETQYF. DNA of the CDR3: TGTGCCAGCTCACCACGCGGCCAAGAGACCCAGTACTTC. The chain employs TRBV18 and TRBJ2-5; unclear D gene. The germline CDR1 and CDR2 sequences are KGHSH and LQKENI. Trimming cost V 1 base and J 1 base, with 4 bases left between them. The CDR3 sequence is 13 residues long.

This clone has at least ten counts. J is TRBJ1-2 and V is TRBV19; D gene unclear. The V gene's germline CDR1 is LNHDA and CDR2 SQIVND (reference sequence). The CDR3 has 17 amino acids. Trimming removed 4 bases at V and 4 bases at J, with 22 bases between. CDR3 nucleotide sequence: TGTGCCAGTAGTACAAGAGGGAGGACCAGATTCCCCTATGGCTACACCTTC. This encodes CASSTRGRTRFPYGYTF.

This clone was seen many times. The chain employs TRBV5-6 and TRBJ1-4, with D possibly TRBD1 on 6 matching bases. Deletions cut 4 bases from V and 2 bases from J, with 12 bases between. The CDR3 is made up of 15 amino acids. Germline loops: CDR1 SGHDT, CDR2 YYEEEE. In nucleotides, the CDR3 is TGTGCCAGCAGCAGGGCGGGGGGCACTAATGAAAAACTGTTTTTT. This sequence encodes CASSRAGGTNEKLFF.

There are a few counts of this clone. This chain uses TRBV5-1 with TRBJ2-7; 7 bases agree with TRBD1. Losses at the gene ends were 2 bases for V and 5 bases for J; bases not matched to a gene: 4. There are 13 residues in the CDR3. Germline-derived CDR1 and CDR2 are SGHRS and YFSETQ. CDR3 nucleotide sequence: TGCGCCAGCAGCTTCCCGGACAGGAACGAGCAGTACTTC. This encodes CASSFPDRNEQYF.

This clone turned up a few times. The chain couples TRBV4-2 to TRBJ1-6; D not resolved. The V end was cut by 4 bases, the J end by 8 bases, with 6 bases between. The CDR3 is 12 amino acids. The germline V gene has CDR1 LGHNA and CDR2 YNFKEQ. The CDR3 reads CASSLRDSPLHF. CDR3 sequence (DNA): TGTGCCAGCAGCCTCCGGGATTCACCCCTCCACTTT.

This clone was seen many times. The V gene is TRBV15, the J gene TRBJ1-5; TRBD1 matches 8 bases. Germline loops: CDR1 LNHNV, CDR2 YYDKDF (reference sequence). The ends lost 4 bases at V and 5 bases at J; junction bases unmatched: 10. The CDR3 is 16 residues long. The CDR3: CATSNADRGAYQPQHF. The CDR3 nucleotides read TGTGCCACCAGCAACGCCGACAGGGGTGCCTATCAGCCCCAGCATTTT.

The genes are TRBV13 and TRBJ2-1; 11 nucleotides agree with TRBD2. J gave up 5 bases and V 5 bases, and 8 bases lay outside the gene matches. CDR1 is PRHDT and CDR2 is FYEKMQ in the germline V gene (reference sequence). This CDR3 has 16 amino acids. The chain's CDR3 is CASSPFSGGGNNEQFF. The CDR3 nucleotides are TGTGCCAGCAGCCCGTTTAGCGGGGGGGGAAACAATGAGCAGTTCTTC.

A few counts support this clone. The chain joins TRBV7-3 to TRBJ1-1; no definite D call. CDR1 and CDR2 from the germline V gene are SGHTA and FQGTGA. The V gene lost 2 bases and the J gene lost 1 base, with 8 bases spanning the gap. The CDR3 runs 14 residues. This CDR3 reads CASSLGGRNTEAFF. The CDR3 region has the DNA TGTGCCAGCAGCTTAGGAGGAAGGAACACTGAAGCTTTCTTT.

This rearrangement joins TRBV4-1 to TRBJ2-4; weak D call: TRBD1 (6 bases). Germline V lookup: CDR1 MGHRA, CDR2 YSYEKL. This CDR3 is built from 16 residues. The V end was cut by 0 bases, the J end by 8 bases, with 17 bases between. CDR3 sequence reads: CASSQDPGETEDIQYF. The CDR3 DNA follows: TGCGCCAGCAGCCAAGATCCAGGGGAGACGGAGGACATTCAGTACTTC.

This clone was seen at least ten times. V gene TRBV4-1 combines with J gene TRBJ1-6, with TRBD1 as a possible D gene (6 bases). The CDR3 consists of 17 residues. V was pared by 0 bases and J by 8 bases, with 17 bases between. The V gene's germline CDR1 is MGHRA and CDR2 YSYEKL. The chain's CDR3 is CASSQEGGRQGYSPLHF. CDR3 coding DNA: TGCGCCAGCAGCCAAGAAGGGGGACGGCAGGGATATTCACCCCTCCACTTT.